One and the same sample provided the 15 T cell receptor beta chains below, sequenced in a study of OX40 agonist ivuxolimab in advanced cancers. The library was made by the immunoSEQ multiplex PCR assay. The table comes from immuneACCESS by way of TCRdb, which keeps in-frame sequences with V and J called. Part of the clones is missing from these tables; in studies checked, under half for an unresolved V gene and the rest for unknown reasons. This sample has roughly 32,000 clones in its table, and 84% of those were observed once. The ten top clones hold roughly a fifth of the sample. Sample: CD4+ or CD8+ T cells sorted from blood, taken in a trial of the OX40 agonist ivuxolimab. These receptors were taken from an adult with an advanced solid tumor such as melanoma, head and neck, liver or kidney cancer.

This chain links TRBV7-9 with TRBJ2-1; 9 bases agree with TRBD1. The CDR3 has 14 residues. Germline CDR1 reads SEHNR; CDR2 reads FQNEAQ (reference sequence). J gave up 6 bases and V 6 bases, and 6 bases lay outside the gene matches. DNA of the CDR3: TGTGCCAGCAGGCCCGGGACAGGGTTCAATGAGCAGTTCTTC. Its protein is CASRPGTGFNEQFF.

The chain uses TRBV7-9 and TRBJ1-6, with TRBD1 matching over 10 bases. The CDR3 contains 14 residues. The V segment lost 5 bases and the J segment 7 bases; nucleotides outside the gene matches: 2. Germline values: CDR1 SEHNR, CDR2 FQNEAQ (reference sequence). As DNA, the CDR3 is TGTGCCAGCAGCCGGACAGGGGGAAATTCACCCCTCCACTTT. Its translation is CASSRTGGNSPLHF.

This chain links TRBV9 with TRBJ2-1, with 8 bases matching TRBD1. V gave up 2 bases and J gave up 8 bases; unmatched junction bases: 3. The germline V gene has CDR1 SGDLS and CDR2 YYNGEE. The CDR3 is 13 residues long. CDR3 in amino acids: CASSVWGQDEQFF. The CDR3 DNA reads TGTGCCAGCAGCGTTTGGGGACAGGATGAGCAGTTCTTC.

The CDR3 DNA follows: TGTGCCAGCAGCTTAGACTCCTACAATGAGCAGTTCTTC. This gives the protein CASSLDSYNEQFF. V gene TRBV11-3 combines with J gene TRBJ2-1; unclear D gene. Trimming cost V 0 bases and J 0 bases, with 0 bases left between them. Germline loops: CDR1 SGHNT, CDR2 YENEEA. The CDR3 is 13 amino acids.

The chain is built from TRBV7-3 and TRBJ2-1; no firm D call. V lost 6 bases, J lost 5 bases, and 11 bases lay in between. Germline V gene lookup returns CDR1 SGHTA and CDR2 FQGTGA. The CDR3 is 13 residues long. This chain's CDR3 is CASSLSENNEQFF. In nucleotides, the CDR3 is TGTGCCAGCAGTCTATCAGAAAACAATGAGCAGTTCTTC.

This chain links TRBV10-3 with TRBJ2-3; 10 nucleotides line up with TRBD1. Per the germline V gene, CDR1 is ENHRY and CDR2 is SYGVKD. V was pared by 3 bases and J by 6 bases, with 6 bases of the junction left unmatched. This CDR3 is 15 amino acids long. For the CDR3, the DNA is TGTGCCATCAGTGATGGGGGACAGGGGAAGGATACGCAGTATTTT. Its translation: CAISDGGQGKDTQYF.

The chain links TRBV5-8 to TRBJ2-5; the match to TRBD2 covers 10 bases. This CDR3 spans 15 amino acids. Germline loops: CDR1 SGHTS, CDR2 YDEGEE. The trim removed 4 bases at V and 5 bases at J, leaving 8 bases unmatched. The CDR3, as DNA: TGTGCCAGCAGCCGAACTAGCGGGATGGGGGAGACCCAGTACTTC. Amino acid sequence: CASSRTSGMGETQYF.

The chain is built from TRBV4-1 and TRBJ2-3; TRBD1 is a possible D gene (6 bases). Trimming left V 3 bases short and J 6 bases short, with 13 bases between. The germline V gene encodes CDR1 MGHRA and CDR2 YSYEKL. The CDR3 covers 14 residues. CDR3 region: CASSQATRGDTQYF. In DNA, the CDR3 is TGCGCCAGCAGCCAGGCAACGAGGGGGGATACGCAGTATTTT.

This chain joins TRBV5-1 and TRBJ1-5, with D unclear. The germline CDR1 and CDR2 sequences are SGHRS and YFSETQ. The V gene lost 0 bases and the J gene lost 1 base, with 8 bases spanning the gap. The length of the CDR3 is 15 residues. CDR3: CASSLAGVSNQPQHF. Here the CDR3 DNA reads TGCGCCAGCAGCTTGGCCGGGGTCAGCAATCAGCCCCAGCATTTT.

The V call is TRBV6-6, the J call TRBJ1-3, with D maybe TRBD1 (6 bases). Trimming cost V 9 bases and J 0 bases, with 9 bases left between them. Germline values: CDR1 MNHNY, CDR2 SVGAGI (reference sequence). The CDR3 has 13 amino acids. In DNA, the CDR3 is TGTGCCAGTGGACAGAGCTCTGGAAACACCATATATTTT. Translated: CASGQSSGNTIYF.

This chain joins TRBV10-1 and TRBJ2-7; 9 bases match TRBD1. Looked up from germline, CDR1 is WNHNN and CDR2 is SYGVQD (reference sequence). V lost 8 bases, J lost 4 bases, and 6 bases stayed unmatched. The CDR3 length is 13 residues. CDR3 loop: CASPGQGGYEQYF. For the CDR3, the DNA is TGCGCCAGCCCGGGACAGGGAGGTTACGAGCAGTACTTC.

The chain links TRBV28 to TRBJ2-1; D is perhaps TRBD1 (6 bases). This CDR3 region has 13 residues. Trimming removed 10 bases from V and 3 bases from J, with 13 bases in between. Germline V gene data show CDR1 as MDHEN and CDR2 as SYDVKM. DNA for the CDR3: TGTGCCATACAGGGTAGTAGCTACAATGAGCAGTTCTTC. It encodes CAIQGSSYNEQFF.

This chain uses TRBV28 with TRBJ1-2, with 7 bases lining up with TRBD1. Germline trimming cut 4 bases from V and 4 bases from J; bases unmatched to any gene: 6. CDR3 length: 14 residues. The germline gives CDR1 MDHEN, CDR2 SYDVKM. The CDR3 nucleotides read TGTGCCAGCAGTTCTACCGGGACAGTCTATGGCTACACCTTC. Translated: CASSSTGTVYGYTF.

This chain connects TRBV5-1 to TRBJ2-5; 7 nucleotides match TRBD2. Germline CDR1 SGHRS, CDR2 YFSETQ. This CDR3 is 15 amino acids long. Trimming removed 3 bases from V and 5 bases from J; junction bases left unmatched: 10. CDR3: CASSSSGKFGETQYF. The CDR3 DNA reads as TGCGCCAGCAGCTCGAGCGGGAAATTTGGGGAGACCCAGTACTTC.

In regard to this clone: The identical CDR3 is also encoded by other nucleotide sequences in the sample. The chain uses TRBV7-9 and TRBJ1-1; a weak D match, TRBD1 (5 bases). In germline, CDR1 is SEHNR, CDR2 FQNEAQ (reference sequence). This CDR3 has 13 amino acids. The V end lost 5 bases, the J end lost 4 bases, and 11 bases lay between the germline ends. Here the CDR3 DNA reads TGTGCCAGCAGCCTCGGGGGTAGCACTGAAGCTTTCTTT. Translated, it gives CASSLGGSTEAFF.